The 12 T cell receptor beta chains presented below share a single source sample, sequenced in a study of Graves' ophthalmopathy and Graves' hyperthyroidism. The authors amplified TCR beta CDR3 regions from RNA transcripts. Second-round multiplex PCR followed a first-round RT-PCR using HTBI primers. MiXCR, run by TCRdb on the multiplex PCR reads, gives a single entry per CDR3 protein. The data contain about 740,000 distinct CDR3 sequences, 40% of them singletons. The source material was peripheral blood. These TCRs come from an adult man with Graves' ophthalmopathy.

This clonotype was observed a few times. V gene TRBV7-2 combines with J gene TRBJ1-5, with 9 bases lining up with TRBD1. The CDR3 is made up of 17 amino acids. J was trimmed by 1 base and V by 4 bases; bases with no gene match: 8. CDR1 is SGHTA and CDR2 is FQGNSA in the germline V gene. CDR3 DNA sequence: TGTGCCAGCAGCTCGAGGGTGGGACAGGGAAGCAATCAGCCCCAGCATTTT. Translation: CASSSRVGQGSNQPQHF.

The chain has TRBV6-6 and TRBJ1-4; 10 bases line up with TRBD1. V lost 6 bases to trimming and J lost 10 bases; unmatched junction nucleotides: 11. CDR1 and CDR2 (germline): MNHNY, SVGAGI (reference sequence). CDR3 length: 15 residues. CDR3 sequence: CASRRFWDRGAKLFF. For the CDR3, the DNA is TGTGCCAGCAGGCGCTTTTGGGACAGGGGAGCAAAACTGTTTTTT.

The chain is built from TRBV7-9 and TRBJ1-1; the D is unclear. The CDR3 contains 13 residues. The ends were cut back, 4 bases at V and 4 bases at J, with 10 bases in the middle. The germline CDR1 and CDR2 sequences are SEHNR and FQNEAQ (reference sequence). CDR3 region: CASSWGETTEAFF. The CDR3 coding sequence is TGTGCCAGCAGCTGGGGAGAAACCACTGAAGCTTTCTTT.

On this clonotype: One end of the junction is discordant with germline, which a read error may explain. This chain uses TRBV6-2 or TRBV6-3 with TRBJ1-1; 7 nucleotides line up with TRBD1. CDR1 and CDR2 (germline): MNHEY, SVGEGT. There are 13 residues in the CDR3. DNA of the CDR3: TGCAGTAGATCGACAGGGTTGAACACTGAAGCTTTCTTT. Translation: CSRSTGLNTEAFF.

The chain has TRBV15 and TRBJ2-7; the match to TRBD2 covers 7 bases. The CDR3 extends over 13 amino acids. The germline V gene has CDR1 LNHNV and CDR2 YYDKDF (reference sequence). V gave up 3 bases and J gave up 5 bases; unmatched junction bases: 4. CDR3 region: CATSSGGVDEQYF. The CDR3 DNA follows: TGTGCCACCAGCAGTGGGGGGGTAGACGAGCAGTACTTC.

This clonotype was counted between two and nine times. The chain couples TRBV7-8 to TRBJ1-1, with D possibly being TRBD1 (5 bases). The CDR3 is 15 amino acids. Germline lookup yields CDR1 SGHVS and CDR2 FQNEAQ. Trimming removed 1 base at V and 2 bases at J, with 11 bases between. For the CDR3, the DNA is TGTGCCAGCAGCTTAGTTCAGGGAACCAACACTGAAGCTTTCTTT. This codes for CASSLVQGTNTEAFF. Using reference TRBV7-8 and TRBJ1-1 for the parts outside the CDR3, the full variable domain is GAGVSQSPRYKVAKRGQDVALRCDPISGHVSLFWYQQALGQGPEFLTYFQNEAQLDKSGLPSDRFFAERPEGSVSTLKIQRTQQEDSAVYLCASSLVQGTNTEAFFGQGTRLTVV.

This clonotype was seen a handful of times. This chain links TRBV6-5 with TRBJ2-7, with D perhaps given as TRBD1 or TRBD2 (5 bases each). The germline gives CDR1 MNHEY, CDR2 SVGAGI. The CDR3 is 11 residues long. Trimming shortened V by 10 bases and J by 1 base, and 8 bases separated the two germline ends. CDR3 amino acids: CATGASYEQYF. The CDR3 DNA reads as TGTGCCACCGGGGCTTCCTACGAGCAGTACTTC.

As regards this clonotype: It is likely a read error, because the conserved phenylalanine at the end of the CDR3 is missing. The chain links TRBV20-1 to TRBJ2-7, with D possibly being TRBD1 (6 bases). V lost 1 base and J 7 bases, leaving 14 bases between the germline ends. The CDR3 extends over 13 amino acids. Germline V gene lookup returns CDR1 DFQATT and CDR2 SNEGSKA (reference sequence). DNA for the CDR3: TGCAGTGCTAGAGCCAGGGGCCTGAGGGAGCAGTACTAC. Translated, it gives CSARARGLREQYY.

The chain combines TRBV25-1 with TRBJ2-7, with D perhaps assigned TRBD1 or TRBD2 (5 bases each). The germline CDR1 and CDR2 sequences are MGHDK and SYGVNS. CDR3 size: 17 residues. Trimming shortened V by 5 bases and J by 7 bases, and 27 bases separated the two germline ends. The CDR3 sequence is CASSPPVGRDGFSEQYF. CDR3 DNA sequence: TGTGCCAGCAGTCCTCCGGTTGGTCGGGACGGATTCTCGGAGCAGTACTTC.

This clonotype appeared many times. CDR3 protein: CASRLQGSYEQYF. In DNA form, the CDR3 reads TGTGCCAGCAGATTACAGGGGTCCTACGAGCAGTACTTC. The J gene is TRBJ2-7, the V gene TRBV6-5; the match to TRBD1 covers 7 bases. Looked up from germline, CDR1 is MNHEY and CDR2 is SVGAGI. The CDR3 is 13 residues long. Trimming cost V 6 bases and J 1 base; bases outside gene matches: 3.

This clonotype was found many times. Relative to the germline gene, one junction end is altered; a read error may explain this. This chain links TRBV7-9 with TRBJ1-1; TRBD1 agrees at 8 bases. The CDR3 totals 14 residues. Germline V gene lookup returns CDR1 SEHNR and CDR2 FQNEAQ (reference sequence). The CDR3 reads CASSSGTGNTEAFF. The CDR3 DNA sequence: TGCGCCAGCAGCTCCGGGACAGGGAACACTGAAGCTTTCTTT.

This clonotype has a handful of counts. The chain uses TRBV6-6 and TRBJ1-2; possibly TRBD1 for D (5 bases). CDR1 and CDR2 from the germline V gene are MNHNY and SVGAGI (reference sequence). This CDR3 is 15 amino acids long. Trimming stripped 5 bases from V and 2 bases from J, with 15 bases between. The CDR3, as DNA: TGTGCCAGCAGTGACCGGGGGGAAGGGAACTATGGCTACACCTTC. This sequence encodes CASSDRGEGNYGYTF.